This TCR beta chain was sequenced in a study of blood T cell repertoires in COVID-19. Whole-study context: COVID-19 samples, acute and convalescent, were from the United States, Italy and Spain. Sample material is recorded as cDNA or gDNA derived from T cells, B-cell-depleted T cells, or PBMCs.

The authors' processing: Amplification from reference gene primers served as the basis for estimated nucleated cell counts. Measured with immunoSEQ multiplex PCR; TCRdb has only the in-frame clones, and not every one. V, J and clone size were drawn from that table, and D and trimming were deduced from the DNA. The profile covers 250,000 to 300,000 clones, with 80% to 90% appearing a single time and 6.3% taken by the ten largest. This CDR3 region has 14 residues. Germline V CDR1 and CDR2: LGHDT, YNNKEL (reference sequence). V was trimmed by 1 base and J by 3 bases, leaving 10 bases between them. Seattle patients were enrolled during active infection and followed longitudinally.

The sequencing input was peripheral blood. The sequence derives from a woman aged 45 to 65 with COVID-19, enrolled during active disease. The J gene is TRBJ2-7, the V gene TRBV3-1 (or the pseudogene TRBV3-2), with D tentatively TRBD2 (6 bases). CDR3: CASSQGTISYEQYF. As DNA, the CDR3 is TGTGCCAGCAGCCAAGGGACTATCAGCTACGAGCAGTACTTC.